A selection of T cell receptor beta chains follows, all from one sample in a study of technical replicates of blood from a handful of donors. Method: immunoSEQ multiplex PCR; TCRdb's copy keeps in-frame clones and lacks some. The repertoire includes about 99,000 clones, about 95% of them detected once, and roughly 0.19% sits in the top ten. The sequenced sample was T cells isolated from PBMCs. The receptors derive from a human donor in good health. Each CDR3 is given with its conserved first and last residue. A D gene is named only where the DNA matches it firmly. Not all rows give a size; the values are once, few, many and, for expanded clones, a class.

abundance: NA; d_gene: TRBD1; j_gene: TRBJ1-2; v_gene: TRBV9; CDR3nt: TGTGCCAGCAGCGTAGAAGTAGGGGGCCGCCCAAATGGCTACACCTTC; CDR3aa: CASSVEVGGRPNGYTF
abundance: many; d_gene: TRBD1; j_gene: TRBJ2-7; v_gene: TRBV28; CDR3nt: TGTGCCAGCAGAACCAGGGGGCGCGGTCCCGAGCAGTACTTC; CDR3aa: CASRTRGRGPEQYF
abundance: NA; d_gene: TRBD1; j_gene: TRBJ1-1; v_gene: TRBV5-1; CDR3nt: TGCGCCAGCAGCGGAACAGGGGGAAAGAACACTGAAGCTTTCTTT; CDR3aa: CASSGTGGKNTEAFF
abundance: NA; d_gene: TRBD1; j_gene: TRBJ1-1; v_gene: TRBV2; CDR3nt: TGTGCCAGCACTGGGACAGGGCCACTTTTGAACACTGAAGCTTTCTTT; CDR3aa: CASTGTGPLLNTEAFF
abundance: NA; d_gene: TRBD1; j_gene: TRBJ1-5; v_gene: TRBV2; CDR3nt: TGTGCCAGCAGGCCCGGGACAGGGACGTTAATGGGCAATCAGCCCCAGCATTTT; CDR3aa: CASRPGTGTLMGNQPQHF
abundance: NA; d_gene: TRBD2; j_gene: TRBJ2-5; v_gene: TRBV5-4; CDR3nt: TGTGCCAGCAGCTTGCCGCTAGCGGGGGGGCAAGAGACCCAGTACTTC; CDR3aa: CASSLPLAGGQETQYF
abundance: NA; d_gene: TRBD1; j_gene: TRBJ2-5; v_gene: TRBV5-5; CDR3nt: TGTGCCAGCAGCATGACAGGGCAAGAGACCCAGTACTTC; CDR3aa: CASSMTGQETQYF
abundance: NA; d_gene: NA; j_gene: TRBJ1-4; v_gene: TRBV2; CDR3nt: TGTGCCAGCAGCGGACAGAGTCTTGAAAAACTGTTTTTT; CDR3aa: CASSGQSLEKLFF
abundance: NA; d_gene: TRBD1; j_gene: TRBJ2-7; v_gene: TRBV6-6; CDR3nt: TGTGCCAGCGGCAACAGGGGGCTAATGGGGGAGCAGTACTTC; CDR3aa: CASGNRGLMGEQYF
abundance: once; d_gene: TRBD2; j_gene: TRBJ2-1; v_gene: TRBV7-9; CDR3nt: TGTGCCAGCAGCCTAGCGGGGACTTACAATGAGCAGTTCTTC; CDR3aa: CASSLAGTYNEQFF
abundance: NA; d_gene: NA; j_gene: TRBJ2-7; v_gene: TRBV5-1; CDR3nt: TGCGCCAGCAGCCCGGGGGACAGTGCCTCCTACGAGCAGTACTTC; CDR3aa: CASSPGDSASYEQYF
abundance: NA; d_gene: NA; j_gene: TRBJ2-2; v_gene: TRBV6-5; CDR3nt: TGTGCCAGCAGTTACGAAGGGGGGGACACCGGGGAGCTGTTTTTT; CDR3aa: CASSYEGGDTGELFF
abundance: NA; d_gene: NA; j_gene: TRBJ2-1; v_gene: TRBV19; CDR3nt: TGTGCCAGTAGTATTAGTCATGAGCAGTTCTTC; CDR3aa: CASSISHEQFF
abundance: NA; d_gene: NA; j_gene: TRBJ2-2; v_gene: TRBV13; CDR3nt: TGTGCCAGCAGCTTAGGGTGGAGCCGCCCCGGGGAGCTGTTTTTT; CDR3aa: CASSLGWSRPGELFF
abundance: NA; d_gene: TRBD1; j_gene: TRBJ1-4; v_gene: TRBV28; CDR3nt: TGTGCCACCACACAGGGGGTGAGTGAAAAACTGTTTTTT; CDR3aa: CATTQGVSEKLFF
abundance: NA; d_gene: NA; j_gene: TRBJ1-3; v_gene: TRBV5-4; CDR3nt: TGTGCCAGCAGCTTTCAGGGGTCTGGAAACACCATATATTTT; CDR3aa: CASSFQGSGNTIYF
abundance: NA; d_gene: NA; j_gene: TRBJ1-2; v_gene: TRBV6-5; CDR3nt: TGTGCCAGCAGTCAGGTGGAGGTGGGTAGCGGCTACACCTTC; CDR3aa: CASSQVEVGSGYTF
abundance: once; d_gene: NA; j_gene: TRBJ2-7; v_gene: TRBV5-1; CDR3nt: TGCGCCAGCAGCTTGGCGGGGGGCTCCTCCTACGAGCAGTACTTC; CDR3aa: CASSLAGGSSYEQYF
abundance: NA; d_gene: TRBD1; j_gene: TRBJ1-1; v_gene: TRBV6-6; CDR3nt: TGTGCCAGCAGCACTCAGGGGGCTGGGAACACTGAAGCTTTCTTT; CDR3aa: CASSTQGAGNTEAFF
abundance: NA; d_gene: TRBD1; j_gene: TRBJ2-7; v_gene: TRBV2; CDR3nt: TGTGCCAGCCGGGACAGCATACACTACGAGCAGTACTTC; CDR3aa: CASRDSIHYEQYF
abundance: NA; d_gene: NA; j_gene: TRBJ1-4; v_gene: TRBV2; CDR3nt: TGTGCCAGCAGCCCATTCAGAAGCGCGGCAACTAATGAAAAACTGTTTTTT; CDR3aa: CASSPFRSAATNEKLFF
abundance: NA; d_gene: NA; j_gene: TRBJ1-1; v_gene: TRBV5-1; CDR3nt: TGCGCCAGCAGCTTTAACAGGGTGAACACTGAAGCTTTCTTT; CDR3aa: CASSFNRVNTEAFF
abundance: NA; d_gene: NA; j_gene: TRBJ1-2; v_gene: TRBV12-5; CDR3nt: TGTGCTAGTGGTTTGGTACCCCTAGACTATGGCTACACCTTC; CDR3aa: CASGLVPLDYGYTF
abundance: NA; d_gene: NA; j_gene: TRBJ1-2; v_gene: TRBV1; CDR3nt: TGCACCAGCAGCCAGGCCATGAGGTGGCCTTACGACTATGGCTACACCTTC; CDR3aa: CTSSQAMRWPYDYGYTF
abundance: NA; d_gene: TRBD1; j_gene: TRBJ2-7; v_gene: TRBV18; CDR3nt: TGTGCCAGCTCGCCGGGGACAGGGGGCACCTACGAGCAGTACTTC; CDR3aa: CASSPGTGGTYEQYF
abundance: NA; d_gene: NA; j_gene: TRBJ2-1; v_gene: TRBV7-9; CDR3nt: TGTGCCAGCAGCGGGCAGGTTACGCCGGATGAGCAGTTCTTC; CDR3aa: CASSGQVTPDEQFF
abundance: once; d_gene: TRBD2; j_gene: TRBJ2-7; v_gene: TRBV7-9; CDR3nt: TGTGCCAGCAGCTTTACCGGGACTAGCGGGAGAGTGCCATTCTACGAGCAGTACTTC; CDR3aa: CASSFTGTSGRVPFYEQYF
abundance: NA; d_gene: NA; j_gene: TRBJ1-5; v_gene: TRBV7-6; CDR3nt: TGTGCCAGCAGCCTTAGTGGGTGGCACCCGGGAGATCAGCCCCAGCATTTT; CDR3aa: CASSLSGWHPGDQPQHF
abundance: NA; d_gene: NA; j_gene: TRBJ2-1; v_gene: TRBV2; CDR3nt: TGTGCCAGCAGTGCCGGTAATGAGCAGTTCTTC; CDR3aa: CASSAGNEQFF
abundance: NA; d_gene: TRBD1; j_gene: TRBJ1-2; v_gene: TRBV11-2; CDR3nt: TGTGCCAGCGGAGAACAGGGGGCTGGCTATGGCTACACCTTC; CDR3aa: CASGEQGAGYGYTF
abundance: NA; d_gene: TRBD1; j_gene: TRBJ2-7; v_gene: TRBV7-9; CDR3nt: TGTGCCAGCAGCTGGGGGACAGGCGGGCAGTACTTC; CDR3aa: CASSWGTGGQYF
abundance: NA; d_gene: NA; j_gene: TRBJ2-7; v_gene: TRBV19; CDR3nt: TGTGCCAGTTCCCCCCGCGGGGGCGGGGAATACGAGCAGTACTTC; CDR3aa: CASSPRGGGEYEQYF
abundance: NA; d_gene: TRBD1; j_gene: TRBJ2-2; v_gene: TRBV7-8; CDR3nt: TGTGCCAGCAGCCCAGACAGGGCGAACACCGGGGAGCTGTTTTTT; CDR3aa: CASSPDRANTGELFF
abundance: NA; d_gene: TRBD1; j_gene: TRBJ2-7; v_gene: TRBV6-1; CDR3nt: TGTGCCAGCAAGGAACAGGGGAGCTCCTACGAGCAGTACTTC; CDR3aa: CASKEQGSSYEQYF
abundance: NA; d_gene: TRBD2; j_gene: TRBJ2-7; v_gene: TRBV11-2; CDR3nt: TGTGCCAGCAGCTACTCGCAAGCGGGGGGAGGGTACTACGAGCAGTACTTC; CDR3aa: CASSYSQAGGGYYEQYF
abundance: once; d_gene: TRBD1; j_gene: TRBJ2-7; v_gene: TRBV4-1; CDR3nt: TGCGCCAGCAGCATCCTGGCCGGGACAGGATACTCCTACGAGCAGTACTTC; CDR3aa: CASSILAGTGYSYEQYF
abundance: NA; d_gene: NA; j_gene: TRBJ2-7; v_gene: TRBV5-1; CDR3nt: TGCGCCAGCAGCTTAGGAGCGGTATTCGGAGGGGAGCAGTACTTC; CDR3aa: CASSLGAVFGGEQYF
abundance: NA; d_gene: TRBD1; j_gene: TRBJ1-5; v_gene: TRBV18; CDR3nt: TGTGCCAGCTCACCGTCGGTGACAGGGACCAATGATCAGCCCCAGCATTTT; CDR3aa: CASSPSVTGTNDQPQHF
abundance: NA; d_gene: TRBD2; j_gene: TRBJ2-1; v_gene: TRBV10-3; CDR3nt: TGTGCCATCAGTGAGACCCGGGGGGGCCCCAATGAGCAGTTCTTC; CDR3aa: CAISETRGGPNEQFF
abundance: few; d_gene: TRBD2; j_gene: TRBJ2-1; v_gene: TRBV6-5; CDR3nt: TGTGCCAGCAGTTACCCTAGCGGGAGCATCGATGAGCAGTTCTTC; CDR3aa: CASSYPSGSIDEQFF
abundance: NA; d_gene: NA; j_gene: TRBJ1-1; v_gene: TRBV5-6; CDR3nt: TGTGCCAGCAGCTTGGACATGAACACTGAAGCTTTCTTT; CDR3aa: CASSLDMNTEAFF
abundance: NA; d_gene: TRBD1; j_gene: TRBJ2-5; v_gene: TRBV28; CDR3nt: TGTGCCAGCAGTTTAGAGACAGGGGGTTTCGGACCTCAAGAGACCCAGTACTTC; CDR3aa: CASSLETGGFGPQETQYF
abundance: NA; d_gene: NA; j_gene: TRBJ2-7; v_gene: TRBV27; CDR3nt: TGTGCCACAGGACTGGCCTACGAGCAGTACTTC; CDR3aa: CATGLAYEQYF
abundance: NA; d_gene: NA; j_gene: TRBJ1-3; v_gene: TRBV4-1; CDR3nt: TGCGCCAGCAGCCAAGATTTCCCGAGGGGGTCCGGAAACACCATATATTTT; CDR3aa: CASSQDFPRGSGNTIYF
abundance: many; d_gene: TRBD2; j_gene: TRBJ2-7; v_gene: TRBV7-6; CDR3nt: TGTGCCAGCAGCTCACATTCGGGACTAGGCTACGAGCAGTACTTC; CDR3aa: CASSSHSGLGYEQYF
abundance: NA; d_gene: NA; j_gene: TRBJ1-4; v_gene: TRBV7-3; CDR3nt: TGTGCCAGCAGCTTAACAGGGGGTAGAGATGAAAAACTGTTTTTT; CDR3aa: CASSLTGGRDEKLFF
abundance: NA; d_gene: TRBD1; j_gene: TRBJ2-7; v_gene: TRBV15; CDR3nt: TGTGCCACCAGCAGAGATTCGCCCCTGGGGGACAGGCCCTACGAGCAGTACTTC; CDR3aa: CATSRDSPLGDRPYEQYF
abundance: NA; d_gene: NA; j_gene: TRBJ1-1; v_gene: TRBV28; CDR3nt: TGTGCCAGCAGTTTGCGGTTAAACACTGAAGCTTTCTTT; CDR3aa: CASSLRLNTEAFF
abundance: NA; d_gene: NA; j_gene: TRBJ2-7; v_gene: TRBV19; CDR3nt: TGTGCCAGTAGTATAGATGGGATAGGGGCCCCCGGCTCCTACGAGCAGTACTTC; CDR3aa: CASSIDGIGAPGSYEQYF
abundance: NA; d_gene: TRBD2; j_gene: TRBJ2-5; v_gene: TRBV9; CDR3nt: TGTGCCAGCAGCGTAGCTAGCGGGGTTGTAGAGACCCAGTACTTC; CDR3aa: CASSVASGVVETQYF
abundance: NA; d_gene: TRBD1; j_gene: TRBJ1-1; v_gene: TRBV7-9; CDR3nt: TGTGCCAGCAGCTTATACGGACAGGGGGCGAACACTGAAGCTTTCTTT; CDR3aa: CASSLYGQGANTEAFF
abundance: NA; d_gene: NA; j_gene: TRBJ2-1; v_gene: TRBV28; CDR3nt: TGTGCCAGCAGTCCATCCCTCAGGGGTCGGTACAATGAGCAGTTCTTC; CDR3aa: CASSPSLRGRYNEQFF
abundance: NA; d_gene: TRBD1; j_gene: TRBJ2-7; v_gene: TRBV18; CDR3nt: TGTGCCAGCTCACCCTTCGATCCGGGACAGGGGGCCTACGAGCAGTACTTC; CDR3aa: CASSPFDPGQGAYEQYF
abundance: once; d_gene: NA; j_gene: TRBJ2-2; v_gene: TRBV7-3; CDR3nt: TGTGCCAGCAGCAGATCGACTGGGAACACCGGGGAGCTGTTTTTT; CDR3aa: CASSRSTGNTGELFF
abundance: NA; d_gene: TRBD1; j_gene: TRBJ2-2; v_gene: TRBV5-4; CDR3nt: TGTGCCAGCAGCACCACAGGGGGTGGACCCGGGGAGCTGTTTTTT; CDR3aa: CASSTTGGGPGELFF